The 5 T cell receptor beta chains below come from one sample, sequenced in a study of CD8+ T cells in alopecia areata. RNA was extracted and reverse transcribed into cDNA as the sequencing template. Assay used: immunoSEQ multiplex PCR; TCRdb lists only in-frame clones, some missing. The sample contains some 120,000 clones, about 57% of which appear only once. Sequenced here: CD4+ T cells sorted from blood, sampled at week 0. These receptor sequences come from a human donor with alopecia areata.

The rearrangement links TRBV7-8 to TRBJ2-5; 9 nucleotides agree with TRBD2. This CDR3 has 14 residues. Trimming at V came to 1 base and at J to 8 bases, leaving 5 bases not matched to a gene. Per germline, CDR1 SGHVS and CDR2 FQNEAQ. CDR3 region: CASSLVSGGETQYF. The CDR3 bases are TGTGCCAGCAGCTTAGTTAGCGGGGGTGAAACCCAGTACTTC.

This clone was counted only a few times. The CDR3 sequence is CASSESQVYGYTF. CDR3 DNA: TGTGCCAGCAGTGAGAGTCAGGTCTATGGCTACACCTTC. The chain recombines TRBV2 with TRBJ1-2; the D is unclear. V lost 3 bases, J lost 4 bases, and 9 bases lay in between. The CDR3 runs 13 residues. CDR1 SNHLY and CDR2 FYNNEI come from the germline V gene.

The chain carries TRBV4-3 and TRBJ2-7; 7 positions agree with TRBD1. Germline values: CDR1 LGHNA, CDR2 YSLEER. Trimming removed 0 bases from V and 6 bases from J; junction bases left unmatched: 8. There are 15 residues in the CDR3. As DNA, the CDR3 is TGCGCCAGCAGCCAAGATGAGGGGGCACGCTCCGAGCAGTACTTC. It translates to CASSQDEGARSEQYF.

The chain couples TRBV4-1 to TRBJ2-3, with a tentative D call TRBD1 (6 bases). Germline CDR1 reads MGHRA; CDR2 reads YSYEKL. The CDR3 runs 13 residues. With 1 base removed from V and 4 bases from J, the gap between germline ends came to 6 bases. Here the CDR3 reads CASSQAGADTQYF. CDR3 nucleotides: TGCGCCAGCAGCCAAGCAGGGGCAGATACGCAGTATTTT.

This clone was detected once. This rearrangement joins TRBV7-9 to TRBJ2-3; 11 bases match TRBD2. CDR3 length equals 15 residues. V dropped 8 bases and J dropped 3; count of bases not matched to a gene: 7. Per the germline V gene, CDR1 is SEHNR and CDR2 is FQNEAQ (reference sequence). CDR3 loop: CASGIAGGMTDTQYF. The CDR3 DNA is TGTGCCAGCGGTATAGCGGGGGGGATGACAGATACGCAGTATTTT. The complete variable domain, with remaining parts taken from reference TRBV7-9 and TRBJ2-3, reads DTGVSQNPRHKITKRGQNVTFRCDPISEHNRLYWYRQTLGQGPEFLTYFQNEAQLEKSRLLSDRFSAERPKGSFSTLEIQRTEQGDSAMYLCASGIAGGMTDTQYFGPGTRLTVL.